Each of the 9 T cell receptor beta chains below was sequenced from the same sample in a study of pediatric ulcerative colitis. Repertoires were generated with immunoSEQ multiplex PCR, while TCRdb's copy carries only in-frame clones and drops some. The sample includes over 15,000 clones, under 75% of them seen just once. One to two pinch biopsies were taken from the rectum during colonoscopy. Sequencing was performed on gut tissue. The receptors derive from a boy between 10 and 17 years old with moderate ulcerative colitis.

The chain recombines TRBV5-6 with TRBJ1-1; D possibly corresponds to TRBD1 (5 bases). V was clipped by 6 bases and J by 6 bases, with 18 bases between them. This CDR3 is 14 amino acids long. Germline CDR1 is SGHDT and CDR2 is YYEEEE. CDR3 in amino acids: CASTIRVLGPEAFF. The DNA for the CDR3 is TGTGCCAGCACAATACGGGTTTTGGGGCCTGAAGCTTTCTTT.

This clone was found a few times. V usage is TRBV7-9 and J usage is TRBJ1-2, with 9 nucleotides matching TRBD1. J gave up 4 bases and V 3 bases, and 0 bases lay outside the gene matches. The germline gives CDR1 SEHNR, CDR2 FQNEAQ (reference sequence). This CDR3 has 13 amino acids. CDR3 DNA sequence: TGTGCCAGCAGCTTGACAGGGGGCTATGGCTACACCTTC. The encoded protein is CASSLTGGYGYTF.

The rearrangement uses TRBV5-1 and TRBJ2-2; 7 bases match TRBD2. V gave up 4 bases and J gave up 6 bases; unmatched junction bases: 9. The CDR3 contains 15 residues. Germline CDR1 is SGHRS and CDR2 is YFSETQ. The CDR3 loop reads CASSVRTSRSGELFF. The DNA of the CDR3 is TGCGCCAGCAGCGTCAGGACTAGTCGGTCCGGGGAGCTGTTTTTT.

V gene TRBV4-1 combines with J gene TRBJ1-3; the D gene is possibly TRBD1 (5 bases). The CDR3 sequence is 15 residues long. V was cut by 3 bases and J by 4 bases, with 13 bases left in between. Germline-derived CDR1 and CDR2 are MGHRA and YSYEKL. The CDR3 here is CASSHSEGSGNTIYF. The DNA of the CDR3 is TGCGCCAGCAGCCATTCCGAGGGGTCAGGAAACACCATATATTTT.

The chain joins TRBV5-4 to TRBJ2-2; D is ambiguous. Germline V gene lookup returns CDR1 SGHNT and CDR2 YYREEE (reference sequence). Trimming took 0 bases from V and 5 from J, leaving 11 bases between them. The CDR3 contains 15 residues. The DNA of the CDR3 is TGTGCCAGCAGCTTGGAAGAGACCGGAACCGGGGAGCTGTTTTTT. Translation: CASSLEETGTGELFF.

V usage is TRBV4-2 and J usage is TRBJ2-5, with D possibly matching TRBD2 (6 bases). This CDR3 region has 16 residues. CDR1 and CDR2 (germline): LGHNA, YNFKEQ. Trimming cost V 6 bases and J 2 bases, with 19 bases left between them. Here the CDR3 reads CASSPRAGSLQETQYF. The CDR3 DNA sequence: TGTGCCAGCAGTCCCCGGGCGGGAAGCCTTCAAGAGACCCAGTACTTC.

This clone was picked up one time. The chain recombines TRBV7-9 with TRBJ1-1; D is perhaps TRBD1 (5 bases). CDR1 and CDR2 from the germline V gene are SEHNR and FQNEAQ (reference sequence). This CDR3 is built from 13 residues. The V end lost 5 bases, the J end lost 1 base, and 8 bases lay between the germline ends. CDR3 in amino acids: CASSRGGNTEAFF. CDR3 coding DNA: TGTGCCAGCAGCCGTGGGGGGAACACTGAAGCTTTCTTT. The variable domain in full, with the rest retrieved from reference TRBV7-9 and TRBJ1-1, is DTGVSQNPRHKITKRGQNVTFRCDPISEHNRLYWYRQTLGQGPEFLTYFQNEAQLEKSRLLSDRFSAERPKGSFSTLEIQRTEQGDSAMYLCASSRGGNTEAFFGQGTRLTVV.

The rearrangement joins TRBV7-2 to TRBJ2-3; D is undetermined. V was shortened by 5 bases and J by 9 bases, with 9 bases between the two germline ends. This CDR3 spans 11 amino acids. Germline lookup yields CDR1 SGHTA and CDR2 FQGNSA. The CDR3 DNA reads as TGTGCCAGCAGCCCCTTGCGAACGCAGTATTTT. Translated: CASSPLRTQYF.

This clone occurred a few times. CDR3 DNA sequence: TGCGCCAGCAGCTTGGCCCCGGGGGGTCTGCAGACCCAGTACTTC. This sequence encodes CASSLAPGGLQTQYF. The V gene is TRBV5-1, the J gene TRBJ2-5, with 7 bases lining up with TRBD2. This CDR3 has 15 residues. CDR1 is SGHRS, CDR2 YFSETQ, per germline. The ends lost 0 bases at V and 6 bases at J; junction bases unmatched: 8. The complete variable domain, with remaining parts taken from reference TRBV5-1 and TRBJ2-5, reads KAGVTQTPRYLIKTRGQQVTLSCSPISGHRSVSWYQQTPGQGLQFLFEYFSETQRNKGNFPGRFSGRQFSNSRSEMNVSTLELGDSALYLCASSLAPGGLQTQYFGPGTRLLVL.